Presented here are 14 T cell receptor beta chains from one specimen sequenced in a study of blood T cell repertoires in COVID-19. Profiling relied on immunoSEQ multiplex PCR, and the TCRdb table lists in-frame clones only, not all of them. The repertoire has roughly 140,000 clones, over 70% of them found once; the top ten carry 1.5% to 2%. The specimen sequenced was peripheral blood. Source of these receptors: a woman in her forties or fifties with acute or convalescent COVID-19.

V and J are TRBV30 and TRBJ2-5, with 8 bases aligning to TRBD1. The CDR3 is made up of 16 amino acids. V was pared by 0 bases and J by 4 bases, with 10 bases of the junction left unmatched. Germline V gene sequence: CDR1 GTSNPN, CDR2 SVGIG (reference sequence). The CDR3 loop reads CAWSVRKTGARETQYF. CDR3 DNA: TGTGCCTGGAGTGTACGAAAGACAGGGGCACGAGAGACCCAGTACTTC.

The chain joins TRBV13 to TRBJ1-5; D not resolved. Germline CDR1 and CDR2: PRHDT and FYEKMQ (reference sequence). V lost 4 bases and J lost 4, with 5 bases in between. This CDR3 spans 12 amino acids. CDR3 in DNA: TGTGCCAGCAGCTCCTATAATCAGCCCCAGCATTTT. This sequence encodes CASSSYNQPQHF. Combining the CDR3 with reference TRBV13 and TRBJ1-5 gives the whole variable domain AAGVIQSPRHLIKEKRETATLKCYPIPRHDTVYWYQQGPGQDPQFLISFYEKMQSDKGSIPDRFSAQQFSDYHSELNMSSLELGDSALYFCASSSYNQPQHFGDGTRLSIL.

J is TRBJ2-7 and V is TRBV11-2; 12 bases agree with TRBD2. CDR3 length: 18 amino acids. V gave up 5 bases and J gave up 3 bases; unmatched junction bases: 14. The germline V gene encodes CDR1 SGHAT and CDR2 FQNNGV. The CDR3 protein is CASSLTALGLAGNYEQYF. DNA for the CDR3: TGTGCCAGCAGCCTTACCGCACTCGGACTAGCGGGAAACTACGAGCAGTACTTC.

This sequence joins TRBV7-9 and TRBJ2-7, with D possibly being TRBD2 (6 bases). Germline V gene lookup returns CDR1 SEHNR and CDR2 FQNEAQ (reference sequence). V lost 4 bases and J lost 3, with 16 bases in between. The CDR3 has 15 amino acids. CDR3 in amino acids: CASSSGREAGYEQYF. CDR3 in DNA: TGTGCCAGCAGCTCCGGTAGGGAGGCGGGCTACGAGCAGTACTTC.

This rearrangement joins TRBV7-3 to TRBJ1-1; D is unclear. Trimming cost V 4 bases and J 0 bases, with 12 bases left between them. The CDR3 runs to 15 residues. The germline gives CDR1 SGHTA, CDR2 FQGTGA. As DNA, the CDR3 is TGTGCCAGCAGCTCGATGAACGGGATGAACACTGAAGCTTTCTTT. Translating it yields CASSSMNGMNTEAFF.

J is TRBJ1-2 and V is TRBV14; 7 positions agree with TRBD1. The J segment lost 4 bases and the V segment lost 1 base, leaving 6 bases of the junction unmatched. The CDR3 is 15 amino acids. Germline V gene lookup returns CDR1 SGHDN and CDR2 FVKESK. CDR3 residues: CASSQVGPGGYGYTF. The CDR3 coding sequence is TGTGCCAGCAGCCAAGTGGGCCCAGGGGGCTATGGCTACACCTTC. Based on the CDR3 plus reference TRBV14 and TRBJ1-2, the full variable domain is EAGVTQFPSHSVIEKGQTVTLRCDPISGHDNLYWYRRVMGKEIKFLLHFVKESKQDESGMPNNRFLAERTGGTYSTLKVQPAELEDSGVYFCASSQVGPGGYGYTFGSGTRLTVV.

This chain links TRBV13 with TRBJ1-3, with D tentatively TRBD1 (5 bases). Germline values: CDR1 PRHDT, CDR2 FYEKMQ (reference sequence). There are 15 residues in the CDR3. V was pared by 10 bases and J by 3 bases, with 19 bases between. The CDR3 is CATAQGRTFGNTIYF. CDR3 in DNA: TGTGCCACTGCCCAGGGCAGAACGTTTGGAAACACCATATATTTT.

Turning to this clone: A junction boundary mismatches the germline segment, possibly from a read error. The V call is TRBV7-7, the J call TRBJ1-3, with D perhaps TRBD1 (6 bases). This CDR3 comprises 15 residues. The germline CDR1 and CDR2 sequences are SSHAT and FNYEAQ (reference sequence). For the CDR3, the DNA is TGTGCTAGCAGCCCCCAGGGGAACTCTGGAAACACCATATATTTT. This encodes CASSPQGNSGNTIYF.

The chain couples TRBV3-1 (or the pseudogene TRBV3-2) to TRBJ1-1; perhaps TRBD1 as D (5 bases). From germline, CDR1 is LGHDT and CDR2 YNNKEL (reference sequence). V was pared by 4 bases and J by 4 bases, with 16 bases between. This CDR3 is 15 amino acids long. The DNA of the CDR3 is TGTGCCAGCAGCCCAAACGGTGGGGGGGTCACTGAAGCTTTCTTT. This gives the protein CASSPNGGGVTEAFF.

The chain joins TRBV5-1 to TRBJ2-3, with 8 bases fitting TRBD2. The CDR3 spans 16 residues. Trimming took 1 base from V and 1 from J; bases not matched to a gene: 5. Germline V gene data show CDR1 as SGHRS and CDR2 as YFSETQ. CDR3 amino acids: CASSLQREIGTDTQYF. Written as DNA, the CDR3 is TGCGCCAGCAGCTTGCAGCGGGAGATCGGCACAGATACGCAGTATTTT.

This clone occurred once. V gene TRBV19 combines with J gene TRBJ2-1; 9 bases align to TRBD1. This CDR3 is built from 16 residues. V lost 1 base and J lost 4; bases outside the gene matches: 5. The germline V gene encodes CDR1 LNHDA and CDR2 SQIVND (reference sequence). The CDR3 spells CASSIGHRGRYNEQFF. CDR3 sequence (DNA): TGTGCCAGTAGTATAGGTCACAGGGGGCGTTACAATGAGCAGTTCTTC.

The V gene is TRBV6-6, the J gene TRBJ2-7, with 9 positions matching TRBD2. V lost 2 bases, J lost 3 bases, and 8 bases stayed unmatched. This CDR3 spans 16 amino acids. CDR1 and CDR2 (germline): MNHNY, SVGAGI (reference sequence). The CDR3 DNA follows: TGTGCCAGCAGTTACGAAGGGACTAGCCTTCTCTACGAGCAGTACTTC. This gives the protein CASSYEGTSLLYEQYF.

This chain links TRBV3-1 (or the pseudogene TRBV3-2) with TRBJ2-1; 12 bases line up with TRBD2. V lost 1 base to trimming and J lost 6 bases; unmatched junction nucleotides: 4. Germline V gene sequence: CDR1 LGHDT, CDR2 YNNKEL (reference sequence). CDR3 size: 16 residues. The CDR3 loop is CASSQVLAGGGNEQFF. The CDR3 DNA is TGTGCCAGCAGCCAAGTGCTAGCGGGGGGGGGCAATGAGCAGTTCTTC.

The V and J genes are TRBV7-9 and TRBJ2-7, with a weak D call TRBD2 (6 bases). This CDR3 region has 14 residues. Trimming pared 4 bases from V and 1 base from J, leaving 11 bases between. Germline V gene data show CDR1 as SEHNR and CDR2 as FQNEAQ (reference sequence). The CDR3 loop reads CASSWAGTSYEQYF. CDR3 nucleotide sequence: TGTGCCAGCAGCTGGGCGGGGACTTCCTACGAGCAGTACTTC.